Shown below are 2 T cell receptor beta chains from a single sample sequenced in a study of CD4 and CD8 cells across lung adenocarcinoma regions. MiXCR, applied by TCRdb to the PCR reads, yields one record per CDR3 protein. The repertoire holds around 18,000 distinct CDR3 sequences, with about half as singletons. Material: CD8+ T cells from the center of a lung tumor. The receptors were sampled from a female donor with lung adenocarcinoma. The CD4 and CD8 labels of this study may be unreliable.

Turning to this clonotype: No conserved phenylalanine or tryptophan ends this CDR3, so it is likely a read error. V usage is TRBV10-3 and J usage is TRBJ2-1; maybe TRBD2 (5 bases). Germline lookup yields CDR1 ENHRY and CDR2 SYGVKD. This CDR3 is built from 11 residues. The V gene lost 7 bases and the J gene lost 6 bases, with 7 bases spanning the gap. CDR3 nucleotides: TGTGCCATCACTCGGGGCAATGAGCAGTTCTAC. The encoded protein is CAITRGNEQFY.

The chain uses TRBV6-1 and TRBJ2-2; 12 bases line up with TRBD2. Germline loops: CDR1 MNHNS, CDR2 SASEGT. J gave up 2 bases and V 6 bases, and 1 base lay outside the gene matches. The CDR3 length is 15 residues. Written as DNA, the CDR3 is TGTGCCAGCAGCGGACTAGCGGGAAACACCGGGGAGCTGTTTTTT. As protein: CASSGLAGNTGELFF.